The 25 T cell receptor beta chains listed next were all sequenced from one sample in a study of blood T cell repertoires in COVID-19. Using immunoSEQ multiplex PCR, the repertoire was profiled, and TCRdb retains in-frame clones only, with some absent. The repertoire holds 250,000 to 300,000 clones, less than 85% seen once, with about 4.9% in the top ten. The sequencing sample was made of peripheral blood. The receptors were gathered from a man in his 60s who had recovered from COVID-19.

The J gene is TRBJ2-7, the V gene TRBV28; 7 nucleotides agree with TRBD1. This CDR3 spans 14 amino acids. Germline CDR1 is MDHEN and CDR2 is SYDVKM. J lost 4 bases, V lost 7 bases, and 10 bases had no gene match. The CDR3 DNA reads TGTGCCAGCAAACCGCCGGGACAGCTATACGAGCAGTACTTC. Protein: CASKPPGQLYEQYF.

The chain joins TRBV7-2 to TRBJ2-1; no definite D call. This CDR3 has 12 residues. V lost 5 bases and J 6 bases, leaving 8 bases between the germline ends. Germline lookup yields CDR1 SGHTA and CDR2 FQGNSA. The CDR3 loop is CASSLGRNEQFF. DNA for the CDR3: TGTGCCAGCAGCCTAGGTCGCAATGAGCAGTTCTTC.

The chain joins TRBV14 to TRBJ2-5; D call uncertain. The V gene's germline CDR1 is SGHDN and CDR2 FVKESK. This CDR3 is built from 13 residues. With 4 bases removed from V and 1 base from J, the gap between germline ends came to 7 bases. CDR3 residues: CASSRGPQETQYF. The CDR3 coding sequence is TGTGCCAGCAGCCGTGGGCCCCAAGAGACCCAGTACTTC.

The chain recombines TRBV18 with TRBJ1-4; D is unclear. Trimming took 4 bases from V and 8 from J, leaving 11 bases between them. CDR1 and CDR2 from the germline V gene are KGHSH and LQKENI. This CDR3 is 13 amino acids long. The chain's CDR3 is CASSHDSEEKLFF. In DNA form, the CDR3 reads TGTGCCAGCTCACACGACTCGGAAGAAAAACTGTTTTTT.

V usage is TRBV18 and J usage is TRBJ1-1; no clear D gene. Trimming took off 4 bases at V and 3 bases at J, with 12 bases between the two ends. CDR3 length: 14 residues. Germline assignment: CDR1 KGHSH and CDR2 LQKENI. The CDR3 protein is CASSRLSGDTEAFF. The CDR3 nucleotides are TGTGCCAGCTCACGCCTGAGCGGGGACACTGAAGCTTTCTTT. The variable domain in full, with the rest retrieved from reference TRBV18 and TRBJ1-1, is NAGVMQNPRHLVRRRGQEARLRCSPMKGHSHVYWYRQLPEEGLKFMVYLQKENIIDESGMPKERFSAEFPKEGPSILRIQQVVRGDSAAYFCASSRLSGDTEAFFGQGTRLTVV.

V and J are TRBV27 and TRBJ2-3; the D gene is possibly TRBD2 (6 bases). Germline V gene lookup returns CDR1 MNHEY and CDR2 SMNVEV (reference sequence). V lost 3 bases, J lost 1 base, and 8 bases lay in between. This CDR3 is 14 amino acids long. The CDR3 DNA sequence: TGTGCCAGCAGTTTGGGACTGGGCACAGATACGCAGTATTTT. It translates to CASSLGLGTDTQYF.

The chain has TRBV5-1 and TRBJ2-7; the match to TRBD2 covers 8 bases. Looked up from germline, CDR1 is SGHRS and CDR2 is YFSETQ. After removal of 4 bases from V and 3 bases from J, the junction contained 9 bases not matched to a gene. The CDR3 totals 15 residues. The CDR3 sequence: CASSPTRGGDYEQYF. The CDR3 DNA reads TGCGCCAGCAGCCCCACCCGGGGGGGGGACTACGAGCAGTACTTC.

The chain combines TRBV5-1 with TRBJ1-4; no clear D gene. Germline V gene data show CDR1 as SGHRS and CDR2 as YFSETQ. The germline V and J ends were trimmed by 0 bases and 7 bases, with 13 bases remaining between them. CDR3 size: 15 residues. In nucleotides, the CDR3 is TGCGCCAGCAGCTTGGGCTCCCTAAGCGGTGAAAAACTGTTTTTT. It translates to CASSLGSLSGEKLFF.

The V and J genes are TRBV19 and TRBJ2-3, with 9 bases aligning to TRBD2. CDR3 size: 17 residues. V trimming: 5 bases; J trimming: 1 base; junction bases outside the gene matches: 10. Germline V gene sequence: CDR1 LNHDA, CDR2 SQIVND (reference sequence). The CDR3 reads CASSSTTSGWGTDTQYF. The CDR3 coding sequence is TGTGCCAGTAGTTCGACTACTAGCGGGTGGGGCACAGATACGCAGTATTTT.

The V call is TRBV6-5, the J call TRBJ1-5; tentatively, D is TRBD1 (5 bases). Germline CDR1 reads MNHEY; CDR2 reads SVGAGI. V shed 7 bases and J shed 2 bases, with 15 bases lying between them. This CDR3 is 15 amino acids long. Here the CDR3 reads CASNPSMTGNQPQHF. In DNA, the CDR3 is TGTGCCAGCAACCCATCTATGACAGGCAATCAGCCCCAGCATTTT.

This clone was picked up a small number of times. V is TRBV6-6 and J is TRBJ2-2; possibly TRBD2 for D (6 bases). The germline V and J ends were trimmed by 5 bases and 3 bases, with 13 bases remaining between them. This CDR3 has 15 residues. Germline V gene lookup returns CDR1 MNHNY and CDR2 SVGAGI (reference sequence). In DNA, the CDR3 is TGTGCCAGCAGTAGAATCTCGGGGGACACCGGGGAGCTGTTTTTT. Amino acid sequence: CASSRISGDTGELFF.

The chain employs TRBV6-6 and TRBJ1-1; D is perhaps TRBD1 (5 bases). Trimming removed 2 bases from V and 0 bases from J, with 10 bases in between. The CDR3 loop spans 15 amino acids. Germline V gene lookup returns CDR1 MNHNY and CDR2 SVGAGI (reference sequence). CDR3 bases: TGTGCCAGCAGTTACGGGGGGTCGATGAACACTGAAGCTTTCTTT. Protein: CASSYGGSMNTEAFF.

This CDR3 is CASSIDGGARGETQYF. In DNA, the CDR3 is TGTGCCAGTAGTATAGACGGGGGGGCCCGAGGAGAGACCCAGTACTTC. The chain is built from TRBV19 and TRBJ2-5, with 8 bases matching TRBD2. This CDR3 comprises 16 residues. Per germline, CDR1 LNHDA and CDR2 SQIVND (reference sequence). V lost 0 bases and J lost 4; bases outside the gene matches: 7.

The rearrangement uses TRBV19 and TRBJ2-5; D perhaps matches TRBD1 (5 bases). Trimming took off 10 bases at V and 0 bases at J, with 18 bases between the two ends. Germline V gives CDR1 LNHDA, CDR2 SQIVND (reference sequence). The CDR3 is made up of 15 amino acids. The CDR3, as DNA: TGTGCCACCACCCCAGGGCTTGGGAACCAAGAGACCCAGTACTTC. This sequence encodes CATTPGLGNQETQYF.

V usage is TRBV29-1 and J usage is TRBJ1-2; TRBD1 aligns across 8 bases. The CDR3 extends over 13 amino acids. The V segment lost 4 bases and the J segment 4 bases; nucleotides outside the gene matches: 5. Germline V CDR1 and CDR2: SQVTM, ANQGSEA. This CDR3 is CSVGQGHSYGYTF. In DNA, the CDR3 is TGCAGCGTTGGACAGGGGCATAGCTATGGCTACACCTTC.

This chain uses TRBV20-1 with TRBJ2-5; no definite D call. Germline V gene sequence: CDR1 DFQATT, CDR2 SNEGSKA (reference sequence). The length of the CDR3 is 11 residues. V was clipped by 6 bases and J by 4 bases, with 9 bases between them. CDR3 in amino acids: CSALLGETQYF. DNA for the CDR3: TGCAGTGCCCTCCTAGGAGAGACCCAGTACTTC.

This chain links TRBV5-1 with TRBJ1-6, with 8 bases identical to TRBD1. V lost 3 bases to trimming and J lost 6 bases; unmatched junction nucleotides: 8. The CDR3 is made up of 16 amino acids. Germline V gene lookup returns CDR1 SGHRS and CDR2 YFSETQ. CDR3 sequence: CASSSSQGGFNSPLHF. The DNA for the CDR3 is TGCGCCAGCAGCTCGTCACAGGGGGGCTTTAATTCACCCCTCCACTTT. The whole variable domain, remainder taken from reference TRBV5-1 and TRBJ1-6, is KAGVTQTPRYLIKTRGQQVTLSCSPISGHRSVSWYQQTPGQGLQFLFEYFSETQRNKGNFPGRFSGRQFSNSRSEMNVSTLELGDSALYLCASSSSQGGFNSPLHFGNGTRLTVT.

The CDR3, as DNA: TGCAGCGTTGAGGGGACAGGCAGCTATGGCTACACCTTC. Amino acids: CSVEGTGSYGYTF. The gene calls are TRBV29-1 and TRBJ1-2; the match to TRBD1 covers 8 bases. The germline gives CDR1 SQVTM, CDR2 ANQGSEA. The CDR3 totals 13 residues. The ends lost 3 bases at V and 4 bases at J; junction bases unmatched: 4.

The chain combines TRBV27 with TRBJ1-3, with 7 bases that match TRBD1. This CDR3 region has 16 residues. The J segment lost 1 base and the V segment lost 4 bases, leaving 7 bases of the junction unmatched. Germline CDR1 reads MNHEY; CDR2 reads SMNVEV (reference sequence). The CDR3 reads CASSYTGVFSGNTIYF. CDR3 nucleotides: TGTGCCAGCAGTTACACAGGGGTTTTTTCTGGAAACACCATATATTTT.

The chain carries TRBV7-2 and TRBJ2-1; unclear D gene. Trimming cost V 4 bases and J 1 base, with 5 bases left between them. The germline CDR1 and CDR2 sequences are SGHTA and FQGNSA. The CDR3 is made up of 13 amino acids. CDR3 coding DNA: TGTGCCAGCAGCTCCATGTCCTACAATGAGCAGTTCTTC. It encodes CASSSMSYNEQFF.

The chain joins TRBV9 to TRBJ2-1; TRBD1 agrees at 10 bases. The germline V gene encodes CDR1 SGDLS and CDR2 YYNGEE. The CDR3 length is 18 residues. With 0 bases clipped from V and 4 bases from J, the junction kept 10 bases outside the gene matches. The CDR3 sequence: CASSVAGQGGIGYNEQFF. CDR3 DNA sequence: TGTGCCAGCAGCGTAGCCGGACAGGGGGGAATTGGATACAATGAGCAGTTCTTC.

The chain carries TRBV5-5 and TRBJ1-1, with D uncertain. CDR3 size: 15 residues. V was cut by 3 bases and J by 5 bases, with 17 bases left in between. Germline V gene sequence: CDR1 SGHKS, CDR2 YYEKEE (reference sequence). CDR3: CASSSTGGGWTEAFF. For the CDR3, the DNA is TGTGCCAGCAGCTCCACCGGAGGAGGGTGGACTGAAGCTTTCTTT.

The J gene is TRBJ2-7, the V gene TRBV7-2; 7 bases are a match to TRBD1. Germline CDR1 is SGHTA and CDR2 is FQGNSA. This CDR3 comprises 16 residues. Trimming cost V 5 bases and J 5 bases; bases outside gene matches: 15. The CDR3 protein is CASSLRQGTLGHEQYF. CDR3 in DNA: TGTGCCAGCAGCCTACGACAGGGAACTTTGGGTCACGAGCAGTACTTC.

This rearrangement joins TRBV7-8 to TRBJ1-1, with a tentative D call TRBD1 (5 bases). The CDR3 spans 13 residues. V lost 1 base to trimming and J lost 3 bases, with 6 bases between them. CDR1 and CDR2 (germline): SGHVS, FQNEAQ. CDR3 amino acids: CASSLGGDTEAFF. The CDR3 coding sequence is TGTGCCAGCAGCTTAGGGGGGGACACTGAAGCTTTCTTT.

The chain links TRBV3-1 (or the pseudogene TRBV3-2) to TRBJ2-1; TRBD2 matches 12 bases. With V trimmed by 1 base and J by 6 bases, 1 base remained unmatched. The CDR3 has 15 residues. From germline, CDR1 is LGHDT and CDR2 YNNKEL (reference sequence). The CDR3 loop is CASSQVTSGSNEQFF. The DNA of the CDR3 is TGTGCCAGCAGCCAAGTGACTAGCGGGAGCAATGAGCAGTTCTTC.